One T cell receptor beta chain is described in this entry. What it binds is not known. This specimen comes from a study of regulatory and conventional T cells in RAG deficiency. Study findings and constraints: Omenn syndrome and CID/AS patients had 80 to 100-fold fewer unique Treg TCR beta sequences, versus around 10-fold elsewhere.

Produced via immunoSEQ multiplex PCR; TCRdb's table is partial and in-frame only. The table records approximately 21,000 clones, around 95% of them present only once. The sorted conventional CD4+ T cells were CD25-low and CD127-high, with genomic DNA sequenced. This CDR3 spans 16 amino acids. CDR1 is KGHSH, CDR2 LQKENI, per germline. V was pared by 0 bases and J by 6 bases, with 16 bases between. These sequences were also reported in another study, on regulatory T cells. In that study: Amplification used 52 TRBV primers and 13 TRBJ primers.

The sample taken for sequencing was CD25- CD4+ T cells sorted from blood. The chain employs TRBV18 and TRBJ2-3; D is perhaps TRBD2 (5 bases). This receptor was taken from a human donor in good health. CDR3 nucleotide sequence: TGTGCCAGCTCACCACCGGGGTGGGAGAGTACGGATACGCAGTATTTT. The encoded protein is CASSPPGWESTDTQYF.